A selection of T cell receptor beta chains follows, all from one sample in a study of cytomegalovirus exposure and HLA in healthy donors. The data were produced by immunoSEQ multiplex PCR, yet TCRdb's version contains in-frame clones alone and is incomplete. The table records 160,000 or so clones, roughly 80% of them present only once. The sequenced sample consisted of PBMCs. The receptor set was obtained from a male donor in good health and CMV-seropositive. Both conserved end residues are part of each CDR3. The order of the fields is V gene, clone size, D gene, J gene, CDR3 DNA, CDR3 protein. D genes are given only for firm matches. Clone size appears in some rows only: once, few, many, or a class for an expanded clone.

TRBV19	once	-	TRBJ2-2	TGTGCCAGTAGTATCGGCCACAGGGCGGGCGGGGAGCTGTTTTTT	CASSIGHRAGGELFF
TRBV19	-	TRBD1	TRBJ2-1	TGTGCCAGTACCTCGACAGGGGAGGCCTACAATGAGCAGTTCTTC	CASTSTGEAYNEQFF
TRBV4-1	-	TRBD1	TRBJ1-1	TGCGCCAGCAGCCAAAACCAGGACAGGGTAAACACTGAAGCTTTCTTT	CASSQNQDRVNTEAFF
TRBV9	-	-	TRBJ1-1	TGTGCCAGCAGCGTCGTGGCTGGGAACACTGAAGCTTTCTTT	CASSVVAGNTEAFF
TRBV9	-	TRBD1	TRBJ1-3	TGTGCCAGCAGCCCTACCACAGGGGACTCTGGAAACACCATATATTTT	CASSPTTGDSGNTIYF
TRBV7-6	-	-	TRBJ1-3	TGTGCCAGCAGCTTAGTGCCGGAGAGCTCTGGAAACACCATATATTTT	CASSLVPESSGNTIYF
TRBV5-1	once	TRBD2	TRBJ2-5	TGCGCCAGCAGGCCCTTGATAGCGGGAGGGCGCCAAGAGACCCAGTACTTC	CASRPLIAGGRQETQYF
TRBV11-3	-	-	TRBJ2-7	TGTGCCAGCAGCTTAGGGGGGGGCGGCGAGCAGTACTTC	CASSLGGGGEQYF
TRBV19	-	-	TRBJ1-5	TGTGCCTCCCGCGTCGGTCAGGAGCCCCAGCATTTT	CASRVGQEPQHF
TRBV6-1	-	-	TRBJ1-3	TGTGCCAGCAGTGATCCAGGGTCAGTCGCTGGAAGCACCATATATTTT	CASSDPGSVAGSTIYF
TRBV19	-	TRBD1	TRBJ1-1	TGTGCCAGCAGGCCGGGACAGGGGCGAACGAACACTGAAGCTTTCTTT	CASRPGQGRTNTEAFF
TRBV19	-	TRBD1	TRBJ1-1	TGTGCCAGTAGTAAAATCAGGACAGGGATGAGGTGGGCAGCTTTCTTT	CASSKIRTGMRWAAFF
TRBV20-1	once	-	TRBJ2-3	TGCAGTGCTGGGGAGTGGTCCGGGAAGTATTTT	CSAGEWSGKYF
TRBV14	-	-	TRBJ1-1	TGTGCCAGCAGCCAACACGGAGGGCAGGAAGCTTTCTTT	CASSQHGGQEAFF
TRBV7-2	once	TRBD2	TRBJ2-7	TGTGCCAGCAGCTTAGGCCCGGGGGGAGCGTCTCACGAGCAGTACTTC	CASSLGPGGASHEQYF
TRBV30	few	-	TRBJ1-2	TGTGCCTGGAGTAGAGCGGGTTTCCTCCATGGCTACACCTTC	CAWSRAGFLHGYTF
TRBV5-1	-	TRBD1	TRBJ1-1	TGCGCCAGCAGCTTAGAGGGGGCGCCCACTGAAGCTTTCTTT	CASSLEGAPTEAFF
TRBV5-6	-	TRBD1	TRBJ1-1	TGTGCCAGCAGCTTGGTTGACAGGGTGGACACTGAAGCTTTCTTT	CASSLVDRVDTEAFF
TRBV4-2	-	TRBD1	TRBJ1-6	TGTGCCAGCAGCGAAGACGGGACAGGGGGTTCACCCCTCCACTTT	CASSEDGTGGSPLHF
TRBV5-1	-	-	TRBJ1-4	TGCGCCAGCAGCTTGGCTCGGGGGTCGGATGAAAAACTGTTTTTT	CASSLARGSDEKLFF
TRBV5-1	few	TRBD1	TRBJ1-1	TGCGCCAGCAGCTTGTCGGCAGGGGGCTTTAAAACTGAAGCTTTCTTT	CASSLSAGGFKTEAFF
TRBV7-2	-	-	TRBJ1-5	TGTGCCAGCAGCTTAGACGGGAGCAATCAGCCCCAGCATTTT	CASSLDGSNQPQHF
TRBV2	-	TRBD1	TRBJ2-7	TGTGCCAGCAGCGTAAACCCCCCGGACAGGGGCTACGAGCAGTACTTC	CASSVNPPDRGYEQYF
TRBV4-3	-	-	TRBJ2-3	TGCGCCAGCAGCCAAGAAACACGAAGCACAGATACGCAGTATTTT	CASSQETRSTDTQYF
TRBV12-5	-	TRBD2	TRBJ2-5	TGTGCTAGTGGTTCGGGACTAGACCAAGAGACCCAGTACTTC	CASGSGLDQETQYF
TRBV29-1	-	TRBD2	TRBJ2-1	TGCAGCGTTCGAAGCGGGAGTAGTTTCTTAGTCGCTGAGCAGTTCTTC	CSVRSGSSFLVAEQFF
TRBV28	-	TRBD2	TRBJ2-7	TGTGCCACGGGGAGGGGCCTCTACGAGCAGTACTTC	CATGRGLYEQYF
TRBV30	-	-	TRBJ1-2	TGTGCCTGGAGTGGTACAGGTTTTGGCGGCTACACCTTC	CAWSGTGFGGYTF
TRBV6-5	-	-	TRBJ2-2	TGTGCCAGCAGTTACGAATGGGGCGACACCGGGGAGCTGTTTTTT	CASSYEWGDTGELFF
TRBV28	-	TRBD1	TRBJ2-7	TGTGCCAGCAGTTCAACCCCCGGGACAGGGGCCTACGAGCAGTACTTC	CASSSTPGTGAYEQYF